This section outlines one TCR beta chain sequence together with its context. What it binds is unknown. TCRdb re-called the 5' RACE reads with MiXCR, one entry per CDR3 protein. The sample has some 730,000 distinct CDR3 sequences, 18% seen once; the top ten hold roughly 13%. The sample originates from a study of identical twins. The CDR3 loop spans 14 amino acids. Germline CDR1 and CDR2: MNHEY and SVGEGT. V lost 4 bases to trimming and J lost 0 bases, with 10 bases between them. Study-level results: Invariant cells of the MAIT and iNKT types might have partly distorted the zero-insertion analyses.

These data are also associated with another study on T cells expressing NK-cell markers. That source adds: As a fraction of CD8+ T cells, dominant NKG2C+ clonotypes reached roughly 1.0-7.5% in 5 or 6 donors.

The clonotype comes from a woman between 18 and 29 years old in good health. Sequenced material: PBMCs. The V gene is TRBV6-2 or TRBV6-3, the J gene TRBJ2-7; D may match TRBD1 or TRBD2 (6 bases each). The DNA for the CDR3 is TGTGCCAGCAGTTTCGGGGGCCCCTCCTACGAGCAGTACTTC. Translated: CASSFGGPSYEQYF.